This is a list of T cell receptor beta chains from one sample in a study of T cell responses to AZD1222 COVID-19 vaccine. Assay used: immunoSEQ multiplex PCR; TCRdb lists only in-frame clones, some missing. The top ten hold about 1% of the sample, which has nearly 200,000 clones, under 95% seen once. Sequenced here: peripheral blood, sampled 28 days after the second AZD1222 dose. The receptors shown here come from an adult who received the AZD1222 COVID-19 vaccine. Each CDR3 is given with its conserved first and last residue. The order of the fields is clone size, V gene, D gene, J gene, CDR3 DNA, CDR3 protein. The D gene is left open where the match is weak. Clone size appears in some rows only: once, few, many, or a class for an expanded clone.

abundance: -; v_gene: TRBV6-5; d_gene: -; j_gene: TRBJ1-2; CDR3nt: TGTGCCATCCTACGGCCCCACCGGATCGATGGCTACACCTTC; CDR3aa: CAILRPHRIDGYTF
abundance: -; v_gene: TRBV11-2; d_gene: TRBD1; j_gene: TRBJ1-5; CDR3nt: TGTGCCAGCAGCCCCCAGGGGGCTAGCAATCAGCCCCAGCATTTT; CDR3aa: CASSPQGASNQPQHF
abundance: -; v_gene: TRBV13; d_gene: -; j_gene: TRBJ2-5; CDR3nt: TGTGCCAGCAGCTTAGGTACCGCTCGGGTGGAGACCCAGTACTTC; CDR3aa: CASSLGTARVETQYF
abundance: -; v_gene: TRBV12-2; d_gene: -; j_gene: TRBJ1-1; CDR3nt: TGTGCAAGTCGCCCCCCGCCTCAAACAGTCGTCAAACAGGGGGACACTGAAGCTTTCTTT; CDR3aa: CASRPPPQTVVKQGDTEAFF
abundance: once; v_gene: TRBV19; d_gene: -; j_gene: TRBJ2-5; CDR3nt: TGTGCCAGTAGTATGGGAGCAGGGCTCCAAGAGACCCAGTACTTC; CDR3aa: CASSMGAGLQETQYF
abundance: -; v_gene: TRBV19; d_gene: -; j_gene: TRBJ1-6; CDR3nt: TGTGCCAGTAATACGCGAGGGAATTCACCCCTCCACTTT; CDR3aa: CASNTRGNSPLHF
abundance: -; v_gene: TRBV30; d_gene: TRBD1; j_gene: TRBJ1-4; CDR3nt: TGTGCCTGGCGTCAGGGGGTAGGGTTCGTAGATGAAAAACTGTTTTTT; CDR3aa: CAWRQGVGFVDEKLFF
abundance: -; v_gene: TRBV3-1/TRBV3-2; d_gene: -; j_gene: TRBJ2-5; CDR3nt: TGTGCCAGCAGCCAAGGGCTGCCAGAGACCCAGTACTTC; CDR3aa: CASSQGLPETQYF
abundance: -; v_gene: TRBV6-5; d_gene: -; j_gene: TRBJ2-7; CDR3nt: TGTGCCAGCAGTCGACGACAGGAAGACTACGAGCAGTACTTC; CDR3aa: CASSRRQEDYEQYF
abundance: -; v_gene: TRBV7-8; d_gene: -; j_gene: TRBJ1-2; CDR3nt: TGTGCCAGCAGCACAACACGGTCCGCGACTGGCTACACCTTC; CDR3aa: CASSTTRSATGYTF
abundance: -; v_gene: TRBV24-1; d_gene: -; j_gene: TRBJ1-1; CDR3nt: TGTGCCACCAGTGATTCACTGAGGACTGAAGCTTTCTTT; CDR3aa: CATSDSLRTEAFF
abundance: -; v_gene: TRBV10-2; d_gene: TRBD1; j_gene: TRBJ1-1; CDR3nt: TGCGCCAGCAGTGATACAGGGGGCTCGATGAACACTGAAGCTTTCTTT; CDR3aa: CASSDTGGSMNTEAFF
abundance: -; v_gene: TRBV5-1; d_gene: TRBD1; j_gene: TRBJ1-2; CDR3nt: TGCGCCAGCAGCTTGGCCTTGGACAGGGATGGCTACACCTTC; CDR3aa: CASSLALDRDGYTF
abundance: -; v_gene: TRBV6-5; d_gene: TRBD2; j_gene: TRBJ2-3; CDR3nt: TGTGCCAGCAGTTACTCCCTATCGGGGGGACCAGATACGCAGTATTTT; CDR3aa: CASSYSLSGGPDTQYF
abundance: -; v_gene: TRBV9; d_gene: -; j_gene: TRBJ2-1; CDR3nt: TGTGCCAGCAGCGTAAGGGGACCCGGGTCTGAGGAGCAGTTCTTC; CDR3aa: CASSVRGPGSEEQFF
abundance: -; v_gene: TRBV3-1/TRBV3-2; d_gene: -; j_gene: TRBJ1-2; CDR3nt: TGTGCCAGCAGCCAAGGAGGGGGTAACTATGGCTACACCTTC; CDR3aa: CASSQGGGNYGYTF
abundance: -; v_gene: TRBV14; d_gene: -; j_gene: TRBJ1-1; CDR3nt: TGTGCCAGCAGCCGTCTTGGTACGGGGAACACTGAAGCTTTCTTT; CDR3aa: CASSRLGTGNTEAFF
abundance: -; v_gene: TRBV9; d_gene: -; j_gene: TRBJ1-2; CDR3nt: TGTGCCAGCAGCGTAGGGGCCCCAGCGCACTATGGCTACACCTTC; CDR3aa: CASSVGAPAHYGYTF
abundance: -; v_gene: TRBV7-9; d_gene: -; j_gene: TRBJ1-4; CDR3nt: TGTGCCAGCAGCTTAGACGGGGGCAGGAATGAAAAACTGTTTTTT; CDR3aa: CASSLDGGRNEKLFF
abundance: -; v_gene: TRBV7-2; d_gene: TRBD1; j_gene: TRBJ1-2; CDR3nt: TGTGCCAGCAGCTTGGGGCAGGGGGACTACACCTTC; CDR3aa: CASSLGQGDYTF
abundance: -; v_gene: TRBV7-2; d_gene: -; j_gene: TRBJ2-5; CDR3nt: TGTGCCAGCAGCCCGGGGGTACTAGAGACCCAGTACTTC; CDR3aa: CASSPGVLETQYF
abundance: -; v_gene: TRBV19; d_gene: -; j_gene: TRBJ1-5; CDR3nt: TGTGCCAGTAGTGAGGGACACTTGCAGCCCCAGCATTTT; CDR3aa: CASSEGHLQPQHF
abundance: -; v_gene: TRBV18; d_gene: TRBD1; j_gene: TRBJ2-1; CDR3nt: TGTGCCAGCTCACCAGGTCAGGGGGCCGCCTACAATGAGCAGTTCTTC; CDR3aa: CASSPGQGAAYNEQFF
abundance: -; v_gene: TRBV7-2; d_gene: -; j_gene: TRBJ2-7; CDR3nt: TGTGCCAGCAGCTTAGGGTGGGCGGGTGAGCAGTACTTC; CDR3aa: CASSLGWAGEQYF
abundance: -; v_gene: TRBV5-4; d_gene: -; j_gene: TRBJ1-1; CDR3nt: TGTGCCAGCAGCTTGTCCGACCGGAACACTGAAGCTTTCTTT; CDR3aa: CASSLSDRNTEAFF
abundance: -; v_gene: TRBV5-5; d_gene: -; j_gene: TRBJ1-2; CDR3nt: TGTGCCAGCAGCTCGGATTACTATGGCTACACCTTC; CDR3aa: CASSSDYYGYTF
abundance: -; v_gene: TRBV19; d_gene: -; j_gene: TRBJ2-3; CDR3nt: TGTGCCAGTAGCCCCGGGTTTAGCACAGATACGCAGTATTTT; CDR3aa: CASSPGFSTDTQYF
abundance: few; v_gene: TRBV7-6; d_gene: -; j_gene: TRBJ2-7; CDR3nt: TGTGCCAGCAGCTTAGCCAGTGCGGGAGAGCAGTACTTC; CDR3aa: CASSLASAGEQYF
abundance: -; v_gene: TRBV12-5; d_gene: -; j_gene: TRBJ1-2; CDR3nt: TGTGCTAGTGGGGTTCCCCCGGGGGGAGGGCGAGGCTGGAACTATGGCTACACCTTC; CDR3aa: CASGVPPGGGRGWNYGYTF
abundance: -; v_gene: TRBV19; d_gene: -; j_gene: TRBJ2-7; CDR3nt: TGTGCCAGTAAAGACCGAAGAAACTACGAGCAGTACTTC; CDR3aa: CASKDRRNYEQYF
abundance: once; v_gene: TRBV5-8; d_gene: -; j_gene: TRBJ2-1; CDR3nt: TGTGCCAGCAGCTTGGGGGGTTTTTTGAAAAATGAGCAGTTCTTC; CDR3aa: CASSLGGFLKNEQFF
abundance: -; v_gene: TRBV7-3; d_gene: -; j_gene: TRBJ1-6; CDR3nt: TGTGCCAGCAGCCCAGGGGCTTCCAATTCACCCCTCCACTTT; CDR3aa: CASSPGASNSPLHF
abundance: -; v_gene: TRBV19; d_gene: -; j_gene: TRBJ2-2; CDR3nt: TGTGCCAGTACGATGAGCGCCGGGGAGCTGTTTTTT; CDR3aa: CASTMSAGELFF
abundance: -; v_gene: TRBV19; d_gene: TRBD1; j_gene: TRBJ1-1; CDR3nt: TGTGCCAGTAGTGTCCTACAGGGGAGTGAAGCTTTCTTT; CDR3aa: CASSVLQGSEAFF
abundance: -; v_gene: TRBV16; d_gene: TRBD2; j_gene: TRBJ2-1; CDR3nt: TGTGCCAGCAGCCCGCCTGTGGGACTAGGGTCCTACAATGAGCAGTTCTTC; CDR3aa: CASSPPVGLGSYNEQFF
abundance: -; v_gene: TRBV29-1; d_gene: -; j_gene: TRBJ2-5; CDR3nt: TGCAGCACCAAGACAGGCGGGGAGACCCAGTACTTC; CDR3aa: CSTKTGGETQYF
abundance: -; v_gene: TRBV28; d_gene: -; j_gene: TRBJ1-1; CDR3nt: TGTGCCAGCAGTTGGAGTGGCGGTGATGGCACTGAAGCTTTCTTT; CDR3aa: CASSWSGGDGTEAFF
abundance: once; v_gene: TRBV5-1; d_gene: TRBD1; j_gene: TRBJ1-1; CDR3nt: TGCGCCAGCAAGGGACAGTCAATGAACACTGAAGCTTTCTTT; CDR3aa: CASKGQSMNTEAFF
abundance: -; v_gene: TRBV6-5; d_gene: -; j_gene: TRBJ1-1; CDR3nt: TGTGCCAGCAGTTACCCCCATGCAGGGTCGGGCACTGAAGCTTTCTTT; CDR3aa: CASSYPHAGSGTEAFF
abundance: -; v_gene: TRBV5-4; d_gene: TRBD1; j_gene: TRBJ1-3; CDR3nt: TGTGCCAGCAGCAACGACAGGGGCCCTGGAAACACCATATATTTT; CDR3aa: CASSNDRGPGNTIYF
abundance: -; v_gene: TRBV5-1; d_gene: -; j_gene: TRBJ1-5; CDR3nt: TGCGCCAGCAGCTTGGGGCACGGGAAGGAGCCCCAGCATTTT; CDR3aa: CASSLGHGKEPQHF
abundance: -; v_gene: TRBV7-8; d_gene: -; j_gene: TRBJ1-2; CDR3nt: TGTGCCAGCAGCTTAGGACAGAGCTACACCTTC; CDR3aa: CASSLGQSYTF